This TCR beta chain was found in a study of vaccination effects on CD4 cells after COVID-19. For the study at large: Ahead of sequencing, the ViraFEST assay grew antigen-specific CD4+ T cells using viral peptide pools. Sampling occurred a median 72 days post second dose, range 14 to 241. Findings and caveats of the study: Few convalescent patients were included, and no early post-infection timepoints were sampled. Infection-derived and vaccine-derived clones contracted markedly late after vaccination.

This clone has at least ten counts. Its target is not known. Measured with immunoSEQ multiplex PCR; TCRdb has only the in-frame clones, and not every one. The repertoire holds around 66,000 clones, with around 70% as singletons. Following a roughly 11-day culture, CD4+ T cells were purified. Each participant was given two doses of one vaccine (BNT162b2 or mRNA-1273). Germline assignment: CDR1 LNHDA and CDR2 SQIVND (reference sequence). CDR3 length: 20 residues. The junction had 23 bases not matched to a gene; V was cut back by 7 bases and J by 2 bases. Sequencing was performed on CD4+ T cells from PBMCs cultured without peptide, taken after COVID-19 vaccination. The chain links TRBV19 to TRBJ1-5, with TRBD1 matching over 7 bases. The TCR sequence derives from a human donor who received a COVID-19 vaccine. CDR3 sequence: CASTTKSLRQGPWGNQPQHF. The CDR3 bases are TGTGCCAGTACTACCAAGTCCCTCCGACAGGGCCCTTGGGGCAATCAGCCCCAGCATTTT. The full variable domain, with the rest looked up from reference TRBV19 and TRBJ1-5, is DGGITQSPKYLFRKEGQNVTLSCEQNLNHDAMYWYRQDPGQGLRLIYYSQIVNDFQKGDIAEGYSVSREKKESFPLTVTSAQKNPTAFYLCASTTKSLRQGPWGNQPQHFGDGTRLSIL.